The 10 T cell receptor beta chains given below trace back to one sample, sequenced in a study of blood T cell repertoires in COVID-19. TCRdb's table, derived via immunoSEQ multiplex PCR, lists solely in-frame clones and lacks some. The repertoire holds about 230,000 clones, with approximately 87% as singletons. Sequencing input: PBMCs or T cells enriched from blood (not recorded which). These receptors were taken from a woman aged 45 to 65 in a cohort exposed to, infected with or recovered from COVID-19 (not recorded which).

The chain carries TRBV27 and TRBJ1-3; 7 positions agree with TRBD1. The CDR3 spans 15 residues. The V and J ends lost 5 bases and 2 bases, in that order; junction bases with no gene match: 6. From germline, CDR1 is MNHEY and CDR2 SMNVEV (reference sequence). The CDR3 loop reads CASSMTGLTGNTIYF. The CDR3 nucleotides are TGTGCCAGCAGTATGACAGGGTTGACTGGAAACACCATATATTTT.

The chain uses TRBV5-5 and TRBJ2-7; TRBD1 might be the D (6 bases). Germline lookup yields CDR1 SGHKS and CDR2 YYEKEE (reference sequence). V lost 6 bases and J lost 2, with 18 bases in between. This CDR3 contains 15 residues. In nucleotides, the CDR3 is TGTGCCAGCATCTATGGGGTGGGGGCCACCTACGAGCAGTACTTC. It yields the protein CASIYGVGATYEQYF.

The chain couples TRBV5-5 to TRBJ1-1, with unresolved D. Germline-derived CDR1 and CDR2 are SGHKS and YYEKEE (reference sequence). The length of the CDR3 is 12 residues. V was trimmed by 4 bases and J by 1 base, leaving 5 bases between them. Here the CDR3 DNA reads TGTGCCAGCAGCATCAGGAACACTGAAGCTTTCTTT. This codes for CASSIRNTEAFF.

The chain links TRBV3-1 (or the pseudogene TRBV3-2) to TRBJ2-1; no clear D gene. The CDR3 spans 15 residues. Per the germline V gene, CDR1 is LGHDT and CDR2 is YNNKEL (reference sequence). V dropped 2 bases and J dropped 5 bases, with 13 bases sitting between them. CDR3 protein: CASSQLKTTNNEQFF. The DNA for the CDR3 is TGTGCCAGCAGCCAACTTAAAACAACAAACAATGAGCAGTTCTTC.

DNA of the CDR3: TGTGCCAGCACCATAACAGGGGGAGATACGCAGTATTTT. It translates to CASTITGGDTQYF. The chain joins TRBV2 to TRBJ2-3, with 8 bases aligning to TRBD1. Germline V gene sequence: CDR1 SNHLY, CDR2 FYNNEI. This CDR3 is 13 amino acids long. V was clipped by 7 bases and J by 5 bases; unmatched bases: 5.

The CDR3 nucleotides read TGTGCCAGCTCACCTCAGGGTATCGGCACAGATACGCAGTATTTT. This encodes CASSPQGIGTDTQYF. The chain combines TRBV18 with TRBJ2-3; D is perhaps TRBD1 (5 bases). Trimming removed 3 bases from V and 1 base from J, with 11 bases in between. The CDR3 is made up of 15 amino acids. The V gene's germline CDR1 is KGHSH and CDR2 LQKENI.

The rearrangement links TRBV4-1 to TRBJ1-6; a weak D match, TRBD1 (6 bases). The germline CDR1 and CDR2 sequences are MGHRA and YSYEKL. V lost 0 bases and J lost 7, with 10 bases in between. CDR3 length equals 15 residues. DNA of the CDR3: TGCGCCAGCAGCCAAGATAACAGGGACAATTCACCCCTCCACTTT. Its translation: CASSQDNRDNSPLHF.

The rearrangement uses TRBV9 and TRBJ1-2; 7 bases fit TRBD1. Germline assignment: CDR1 SGDLS and CDR2 YYNGEE. The CDR3 covers 19 residues. V gave up 4 bases and J gave up 1 base; unmatched junction bases: 19. Here the CDR3 reads CASSPEEQGPLLYNYGYTF. CDR3 coding DNA: TGTGCCAGCAGCCCGGAGGAACAGGGGCCACTCCTATATAACTATGGCTACACCTTC.

This clone was found a few times. The chain has TRBV7-8 and TRBJ1-5, with D possibly TRBD1 on 5 matching bases. The germline CDR1 and CDR2 sequences are SGHVS and FQNEAQ. CDR3 length equals 16 residues. Trimming took 5 bases from V and 5 from J, leaving 19 bases between them. For the CDR3, the DNA is TGTGCCAGCAGCCCCACGCCTGCGGGGCGGGATCAGCCCCAGCATTTT. It specifies CASSPTPAGRDQPQHF.

This chain connects TRBV3-1 (or the pseudogene TRBV3-2) to TRBJ2-1; tentative D call: TRBD1 (6 bases). The germline CDR1 and CDR2 sequences are LGHDT and YNNKEL (reference sequence). The CDR3 contains 16 residues. V was trimmed by 1 base and J by 4 bases, leaving 14 bases between them. The CDR3 protein is CASSQGPLGQYNEQFF. CDR3 DNA sequence: TGTGCCAGCAGCCAAGGACCACTCGGACAGTACAATGAGCAGTTCTTC.